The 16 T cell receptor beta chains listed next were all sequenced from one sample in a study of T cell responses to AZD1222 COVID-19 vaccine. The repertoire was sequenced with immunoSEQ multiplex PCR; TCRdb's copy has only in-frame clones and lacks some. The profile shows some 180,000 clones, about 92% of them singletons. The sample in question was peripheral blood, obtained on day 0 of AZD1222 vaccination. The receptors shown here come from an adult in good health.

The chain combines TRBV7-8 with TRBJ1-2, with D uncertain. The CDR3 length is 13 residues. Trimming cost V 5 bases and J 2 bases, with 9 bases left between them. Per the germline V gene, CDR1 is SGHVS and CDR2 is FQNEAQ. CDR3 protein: CASSPSENYGYTF. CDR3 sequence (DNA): TGTGCCAGCAGCCCCTCGGAAAACTATGGCTACACCTTC.

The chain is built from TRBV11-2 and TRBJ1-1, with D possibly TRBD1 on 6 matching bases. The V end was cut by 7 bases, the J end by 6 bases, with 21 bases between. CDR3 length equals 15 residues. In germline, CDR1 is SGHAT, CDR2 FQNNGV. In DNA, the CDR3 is TGTGCCAGCACTCAGTTCCCAGGGGCTAAGGCTGAAGCTTTCTTT. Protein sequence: CASTQFPGAKAEAFF.

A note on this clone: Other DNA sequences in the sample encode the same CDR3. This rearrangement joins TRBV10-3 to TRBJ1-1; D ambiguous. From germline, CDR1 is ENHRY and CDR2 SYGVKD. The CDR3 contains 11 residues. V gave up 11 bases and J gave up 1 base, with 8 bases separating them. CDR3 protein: CASSANTEAFF. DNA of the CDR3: TGTGCCTCTTCGGCGAACACTGAAGCTTTCTTT.

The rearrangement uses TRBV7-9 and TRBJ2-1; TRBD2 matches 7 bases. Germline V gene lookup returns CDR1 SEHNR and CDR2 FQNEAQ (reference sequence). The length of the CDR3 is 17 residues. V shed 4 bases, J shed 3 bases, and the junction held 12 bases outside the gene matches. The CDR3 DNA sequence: TGTGCCAGCAGCTCCACAGCGGGGCGAACCTTCTACAATGAGCAGTTCTTC. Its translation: CASSSTAGRTFYNEQFF.

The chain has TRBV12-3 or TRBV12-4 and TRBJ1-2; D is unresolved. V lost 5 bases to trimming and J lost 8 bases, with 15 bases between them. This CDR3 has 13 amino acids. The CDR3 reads CASSPGITGGYTF. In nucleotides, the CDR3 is TGTGCCAGCAGTCCGGGCATTACCGGAGGCTACACCTTC.

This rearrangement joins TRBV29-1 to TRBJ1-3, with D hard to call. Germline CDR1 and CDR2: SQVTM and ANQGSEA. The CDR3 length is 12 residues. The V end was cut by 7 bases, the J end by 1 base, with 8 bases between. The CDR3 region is CSGQTSGNTIYF. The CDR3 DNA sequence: TGCAGCGGGCAGACATCTGGAAACACCATATATTTT.

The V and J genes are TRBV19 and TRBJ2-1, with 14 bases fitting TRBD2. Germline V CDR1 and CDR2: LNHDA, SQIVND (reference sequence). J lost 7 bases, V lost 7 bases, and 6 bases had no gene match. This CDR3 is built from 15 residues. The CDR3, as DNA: TGTGCCAGTACCCGGACTAGCGGGGGGCGAAATGAGCAGTTCTTC. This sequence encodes CASTRTSGGRNEQFF.

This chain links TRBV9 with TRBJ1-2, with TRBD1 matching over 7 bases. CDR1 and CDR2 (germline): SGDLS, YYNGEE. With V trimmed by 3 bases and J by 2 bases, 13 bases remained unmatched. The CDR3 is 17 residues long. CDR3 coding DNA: TGTGCCAGCAGCGCGAGGTCGGACAGGATAAGAAACTATGGCTACACCTTC. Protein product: CASSARSDRIRNYGYTF. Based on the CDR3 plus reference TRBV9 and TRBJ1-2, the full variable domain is DSGVTQTPKHLITATGQRVTLRCSPRSGDLSVYWYQQSLDQGLQFLIQYYNGEERAKGNILERFSAQQFPDLHSELNLSSLELGDSALYFCASSARSDRIRNYGYTFGSGTRLTVV.

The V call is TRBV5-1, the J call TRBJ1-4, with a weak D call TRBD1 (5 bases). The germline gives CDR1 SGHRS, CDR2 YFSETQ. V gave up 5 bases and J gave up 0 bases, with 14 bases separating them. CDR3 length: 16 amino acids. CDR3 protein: CASSSTGHPTNEKLFF. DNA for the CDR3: TGCGCCAGCAGTTCTACAGGACATCCAACTAATGAAAAACTGTTTTTT.

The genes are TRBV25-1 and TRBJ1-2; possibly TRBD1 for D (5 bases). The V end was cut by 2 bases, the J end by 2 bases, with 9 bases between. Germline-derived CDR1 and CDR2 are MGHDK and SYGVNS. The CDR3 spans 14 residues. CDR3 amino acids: CASSEGTYNYGYTF. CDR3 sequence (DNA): TGTGCCAGCAGTGAAGGGACCTACAACTATGGCTACACCTTC.

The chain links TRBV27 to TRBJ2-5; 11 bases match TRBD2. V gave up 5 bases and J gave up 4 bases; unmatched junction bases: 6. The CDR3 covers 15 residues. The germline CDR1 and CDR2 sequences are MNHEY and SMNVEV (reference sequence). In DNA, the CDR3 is TGTGCCAGCAGTCCCTTCGGACTAGCGGGAGAGACCCAGTACTTC. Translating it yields CASSPFGLAGETQYF.

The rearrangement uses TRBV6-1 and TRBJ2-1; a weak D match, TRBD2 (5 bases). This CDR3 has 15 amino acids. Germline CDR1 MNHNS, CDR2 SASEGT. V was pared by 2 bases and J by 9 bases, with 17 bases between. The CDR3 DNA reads TGTGCCAGCAGTGAATCCTGGGGAGCATCAAGTGAGCAGTTCTTC. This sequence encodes CASSESWGASSEQFF.

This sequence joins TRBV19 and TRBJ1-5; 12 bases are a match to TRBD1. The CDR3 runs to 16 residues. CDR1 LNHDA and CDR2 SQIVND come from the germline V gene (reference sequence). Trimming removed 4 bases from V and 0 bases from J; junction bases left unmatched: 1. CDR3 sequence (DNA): TGTGCCAGTAGTAGGGACAGGGGGCTTAGCAATCAGCCCCAGCATTTT. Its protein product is CASSRDRGLSNQPQHF.

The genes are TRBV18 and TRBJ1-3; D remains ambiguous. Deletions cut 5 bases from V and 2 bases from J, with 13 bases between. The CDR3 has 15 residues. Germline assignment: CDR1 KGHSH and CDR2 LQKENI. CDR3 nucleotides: TGTGCCAGCTCAGTCGGGAGTGAGGCTGGAAACACCATATATTTT. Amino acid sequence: CASSVGSEAGNTIYF.

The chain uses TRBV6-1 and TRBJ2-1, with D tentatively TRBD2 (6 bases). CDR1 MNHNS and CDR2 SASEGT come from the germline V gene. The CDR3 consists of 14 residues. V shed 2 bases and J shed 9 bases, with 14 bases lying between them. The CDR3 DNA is TGTGCCAGCAGTGAACAGGACTACCTGAGTGAGCAGTTCTTC. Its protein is CASSEQDYLSEQFF.

The CDR3 DNA is TGTGCCATCAGTGAGTCGCCTCTTTTGGACAGACGACTTAACTATGGCTACACCTTC. Its translation is CAISESPLLDRRLNYGYTF. The chain couples TRBV10-3 to TRBJ1-2; TRBD1 might be the D (6 bases). From germline, CDR1 is ENHRY and CDR2 SYGVKD. V was clipped by 0 bases and J by 1 base, with 21 bases between them. This CDR3 region has 19 residues.